Listed below are T cell receptor beta chains from one sample, sequenced in a study of identical twins. TCRdb used MiXCR to reprocess the 5' RACE reads, holding one entry per CDR3 protein. The repertoire has 500,000 or so distinct CDR3 sequences, roughly an eighth of them found once; the top ten carry about 1%. These data also featured in a second study, about yellow fever vaccine responses in identical twins.

Sequencing input: CD4+ T cells sorted from blood. Receptor source: a woman aged 18 to 35 in good health. Each CDR3 is given with its conserved first and last residue. A D gene is named only where the DNA matches it firmly. Only some rows state a clone size, as once, few, many or a class for expanded clones.

>few|TRBJ2-6|.|TRBV12-3/TRBV12-4
TGTGCCAGCAGTTACAGGCCTGGGGCCAACGTCCTGACTTTC
CASSYRPGANVLTF
>few|TRBJ2-1|.|TRBV5-5
TGTGCCAGCAGTTCAGGACGCGGGACCTACAATGAGCAGTTCTTC
CASSSGRGTYNEQFF
>.|TRBJ2-1|TRBD2|TRBV25-1
TGTGCCAGCAGTGACCCCCCGGCTAGCGGGAGTTATGAGCAGTTCTTC
CASSDPPASGSYEQFF
>few|TRBJ1-5|.|TRBV20-1
TGCTGTGCTAGAGATCGGAGAAGGGACTCCAATCAGCCCCAGCATTTT
CCARDRRRDSNQPQHF
>.|TRBJ2-4|.|TRBV2
TGTGCCAGCGCAAGCTCGGACATTCAGTACTTC
CASASSDIQYF
>many|TRBJ2-7|.|TRBV12-3/TRBV12-4
TGTGCCAGCAGTTTAGGGCGTGCCTACGAGCAGTACTTC
CASSLGRAYEQYF
>few|TRBJ2-7|TRBD1|TRBV10-1
TGCGCCAGCACGGCGGGACAGGGCCACGAGCAGTACTTC
CASTAGQGHEQYF
>.|TRBJ1-1|TRBD1|TRBV7-9
TGTGCCAGCAGCTTGTCCGGGACAGGGGGCTTAACTGAAGCTTTCTTT
CASSLSGTGGLTEAFF
>.|TRBJ2-7|.|TRBV5-1
TGCGCCAGCAGCTTGGTTGGGGTAGGGTCCTACGAGCAGTACTTC
CASSLVGVGSYEQYF
>.|TRBJ1-1|.|TRBV10-2
TGCGCCAGCAGTGAGTCGGTGAACACTGAAGCTTTCTTT
CASSESVNTEAFF
>.|TRBJ1-2|TRBD1|TRBV20-1
TGCAGTGCTACCTCTTCAGGGACAGGCCGGGGCTACACCTTC
CSATSSGTGRGYTF
>.|TRBJ2-3|TRBD2|TRBV15
TGTGCCACCAGCCCAAGACTAGCGGGGACCTCAGATACGCAGTATTTT
CATSPRLAGTSDTQYF
>few|TRBJ1-4|TRBD1|TRBV5-1
TGCGCCAGCAGATGGGGACAGGGGGGAGAAAAACTGTTTTTT
CASRWGQGGEKLFF
>.|TRBJ2-3|TRBD2|TRBV10-3
TGTGCCATCAGTGATTTAGCGGGGGGGCCTTTAATAGATACGCAGTATTTT
CAISDLAGGPLIDTQYF
>.|TRBJ2-7|.|TRBV4-3
TGCGCCAGCAGCCAAGTCTCCGGGGCCCGTGGCGAGCAGTACTTC
CASSQVSGARGEQYF
>few|TRBJ2-3|.|TRBV20-1
TGCAGTGTCAGACGGGGGCAGAGAGATACGCAGTATTTT
CSVRRGQRDTQYF
>few|TRBJ1-4|.|TRBV18
TGTGCCAGCTCACCATCAGAGGGGTGGTCGAGTAATGAAAAACTGTTTTTT
CASSPSEGWSSNEKLFF
>few|TRBJ2-7|.|TRBV7-9
TGTGCCAGCAGCTTAGCTACTACACGACCCTACGAGCAGTACTTC
CASSLATTRPYEQYF
>few|TRBJ2-3|.|TRBV2
TGTGCCAGCAGTGAAGTAAGCGGGTCCACAGATACGCAGTATTTT
CASSEVSGSTDTQYF
>few|TRBJ2-2|.|TRBV3-1
TGTGCCAGCAGCCCAGCGGGCACCGGGGAGCTGTTTTTT
CASSPAGTGELFF